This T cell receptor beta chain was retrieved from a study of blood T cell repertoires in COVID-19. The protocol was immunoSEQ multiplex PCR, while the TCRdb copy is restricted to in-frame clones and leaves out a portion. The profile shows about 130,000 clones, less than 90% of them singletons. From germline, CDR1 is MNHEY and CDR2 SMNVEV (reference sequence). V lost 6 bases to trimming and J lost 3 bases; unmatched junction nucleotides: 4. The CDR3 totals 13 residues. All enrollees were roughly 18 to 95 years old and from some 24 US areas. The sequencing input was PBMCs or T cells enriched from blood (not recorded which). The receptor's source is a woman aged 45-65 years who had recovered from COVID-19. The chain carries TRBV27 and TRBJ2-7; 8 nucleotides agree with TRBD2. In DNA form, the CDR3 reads TGTGCCAGCAGGGCACTAGCGGTCTACGAGCAGTACTTC. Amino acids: CASRALAVYEQYF.